This passage covers 15 T cell receptor beta chains from one sample sequenced in a study of siplizumab effects on memory and regulatory T cells. Sequencing was performed with immunoSEQ multiplex PCR; in TCRdb, only in-frame clones are kept and a portion is missing. The repertoire has about 50,000 clones, 85% to 95% of them found once; the top ten carry roughly 18%. Sequenced: CD8+ T cells sorted from blood. Receptors originate from a human donor in good health.

The chain recombines TRBV11-2 with TRBJ2-3; D is unclear. CDR1 is SGHAT and CDR2 is FQNNGV in the germline V gene. V lost 3 bases to trimming and J lost 3 bases, with 4 bases between them. The CDR3 length is 12 residues. The CDR3 nucleotides are TGTGCCAGCAGCTTCTATACAGATACGCAGTATTTT. This encodes CASSFYTDTQYF.

The CDR3 bases are TGTGCCAGTAAAACAGCGGGAGGATCTACCTACGAGCAGTACTTC. It codes for CASKTAGGSTYEQYF. The genes are TRBV19 and TRBJ2-7; TRBD2 aligns across 9 bases. The CDR3 spans 15 residues. V dropped 7 bases and J dropped 2; count of bases not matched to a gene: 9. Germline V gene data show CDR1 as LNHDA and CDR2 as SQIVND (reference sequence).

This chain connects TRBV28 to TRBJ2-4; D remains unclear. The CDR3 is 12 residues long. V lost 6 bases and J lost 7, with 10 bases in between. CDR1 and CDR2 (germline): MDHEN, SYDVKM. CDR3 sequence: CASSRRVNIQYF. The CDR3 region has the DNA TGTGCCAGCAGCCGTAGGGTGAACATTCAGTACTTC.

The chain recombines TRBV29-1 with TRBJ2-3; D is perhaps TRBD2 (6 bases). V lost 5 bases to trimming and J lost 2 bases, with 11 bases between them. The CDR3 consists of 13 residues. CDR1 SQVTM and CDR2 ANQGSEA come from the germline V gene. Written as DNA, the CDR3 is TGCAGCGTTATGGCGGGACTCACAGATACGCAGTATTTT. Translated, it gives CSVMAGLTDTQYF.

The chain has TRBV9 and TRBJ2-5; D might be TRBD1 or TRBD2, each matching 6 bases. The V and J ends lost 4 bases and 4 bases respectively, with 14 bases between them. The V gene's germline CDR1 is SGDLS and CDR2 YYNGEE. The CDR3 runs to 14 residues. CDR3 amino acids: CASSTQGRSETQYF. The CDR3, as DNA: TGTGCCAGCAGCACCCAGGGGAGGTCAGAGACCCAGTACTTC.

The chain combines TRBV29-1 with TRBJ2-5; 11 bases line up with TRBD2. CDR1 is SQVTM, CDR2 ANQGSEA, per germline. There are 17 residues in the CDR3. V lost 1 base, J lost 4 bases, and 11 bases stayed unmatched. CDR3 sequence reads: CSVEGGTSGLQGETQYF. In DNA, the CDR3 is TGCAGCGTTGAAGGGGGGACTAGCGGCCTCCAGGGAGAGACCCAGTACTTC.

V is TRBV19 and J is TRBJ2-7; 9 bases fit TRBD2. The trim removed 5 bases at V and 2 bases at J, leaving 1 base unmatched. The CDR3 is made up of 13 amino acids. Germline V gene lookup returns CDR1 LNHDA and CDR2 SQIVND (reference sequence). The chain's CDR3 is CASSAGGPYEQYF. The CDR3 DNA reads TGTGCCAGTAGTGCGGGAGGGCCCTACGAGCAGTACTTC. The full variable domain, rest sourced from reference TRBV19 and TRBJ2-7, is DGGITQSPKYLFRKEGQNVTLSCEQNLNHDAMYWYRQDPGQGLRLIYYSQIVNDFQKGDIAEGYSVSREKKESFPLTVTSAQKNPTAFYLCASSAGGPYEQYFGPGTRLTVT.

The chain joins TRBV15 to TRBJ1-2, with 8 bases aligning to TRBD1. CDR1 is LNHNV, CDR2 YYDKDF, per germline (reference sequence). The CDR3 is 15 amino acids. J lost 4 bases, V lost 2 bases, and 6 bases had no gene match. The CDR3 here is CATSRTDRGLYGYTF. CDR3 DNA: TGTGCCACCAGCAGAACCGACAGGGGTCTCTATGGCTACACCTTC.

This chain joins TRBV4-2 and TRBJ1-5; the match to TRBD1 covers 8 bases. The CDR3 is 16 amino acids. The ends lost 0 bases at V and 6 bases at J; junction bases unmatched: 7. Germline CDR1 reads LGHNA; CDR2 reads YNFKEQ. CDR3 sequence reads: CASSQDPGGAIQPQHF. The CDR3 DNA reads TGTGCCAGCAGCCAAGATCCAGGGGGCGCGATTCAGCCCCAGCATTTT.

This chain joins TRBV10-1 and TRBJ2-5; D unclear. The CDR3 is made up of 13 amino acids. The V gene's germline CDR1 is WNHNN and CDR2 SYGVQD (reference sequence). Trimming took off 0 bases at V and 2 bases at J, with 4 bases between the two ends. The CDR3 nucleotides are TGCGCCAGCAGTGAGTCAGGGCAAGAGACCCAGTACTTC. Its protein product is CASSESGQETQYF.

The chain combines TRBV6-5 with TRBJ1-5; D uncertain. The CDR3 contains 15 residues. V lost 2 bases and J 1 base, leaving 9 bases between the germline ends. CDR1 is MNHEY and CDR2 is SVGAGI in the germline V gene. The CDR3, as DNA: TGTGCCAGCAGTTACGTAGCCGGAAGCAATCAGCCCCAGCATTTT. It is translated as CASSYVAGSNQPQHF.

The chain uses TRBV9 and TRBJ2-2; TRBD2 might be the D (7 bases). This CDR3 contains 15 residues. In germline, CDR1 is SGDLS, CDR2 YYNGEE. V dropped 1 base and J dropped 6 bases, with 13 bases sitting between them. The CDR3 region has the DNA TGTGCCAGCAGCGTATATGCGGGGGCGGCCGGGGAGCTGTTTTTT. Protein sequence: CASSVYAGAAGELFF. Together with reference TRBV9 and TRBJ2-2, the CDR3 gives the full variable domain: DSGVTQTPKHLITATGQRVTLRCSPRSGDLSVYWYQQSLDQGLQFLIQYYNGEERAKGNILERFSAQQFPDLHSELNLSSLELGDSALYFCASSVYAGAAGELFFGEGSRLTVL.

The V call is TRBV7-9, the J call TRBJ2-1; D possibly corresponds to TRBD2 (5 bases). With 5 bases removed from V and 5 bases from J, the gap between germline ends came to 16 bases. CDR1 is SEHNR, CDR2 FQNEAQ, per germline (reference sequence). This CDR3 region has 15 residues. The CDR3 spells CASSTRTERHNEQFF. The DNA for the CDR3 is TGTGCCAGCAGCACACGGACTGAACGGCACAATGAGCAGTTCTTC.

V usage is TRBV19 and J usage is TRBJ2-1; a possible D gene is TRBD2 (6 bases). Germline V gives CDR1 LNHDA, CDR2 SQIVND (reference sequence). V lost 3 bases and J 3 bases, leaving 15 bases between the germline ends. The CDR3 runs to 16 residues. This CDR3 is CASSITGGEDYNEQFF. The CDR3 DNA reads as TGTGCCAGTAGTATTACAGGCGGGGAGGACTACAATGAGCAGTTCTTC.

V and J are TRBV5-4 and TRBJ2-7; tentatively, D is TRBD2 (6 bases). The CDR3 totals 15 residues. Germline assignment: CDR1 SGHNT and CDR2 YYREEE (reference sequence). Trimming took 0 bases from V and 4 from J, leaving 14 bases between them. CDR3: CASSLGRDGDYEQYF. The CDR3 DNA reads as TGTGCCAGCAGCTTGGGGCGGGACGGGGATTACGAGCAGTACTTC.